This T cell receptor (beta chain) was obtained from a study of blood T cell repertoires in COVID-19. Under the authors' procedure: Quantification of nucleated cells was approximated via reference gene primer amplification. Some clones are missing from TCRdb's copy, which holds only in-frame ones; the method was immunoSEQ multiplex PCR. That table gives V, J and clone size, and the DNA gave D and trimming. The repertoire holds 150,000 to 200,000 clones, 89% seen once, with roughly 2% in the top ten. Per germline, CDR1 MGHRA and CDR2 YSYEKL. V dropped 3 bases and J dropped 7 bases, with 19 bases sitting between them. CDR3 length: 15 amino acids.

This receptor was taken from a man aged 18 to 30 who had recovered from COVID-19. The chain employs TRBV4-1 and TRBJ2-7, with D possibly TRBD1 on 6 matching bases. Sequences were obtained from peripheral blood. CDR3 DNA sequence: TGCGCCAGCAGCCAGAGGGTGACAGGACAATGGGAGCAGTACTTC. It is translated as CASSQRVTGQWEQYF.